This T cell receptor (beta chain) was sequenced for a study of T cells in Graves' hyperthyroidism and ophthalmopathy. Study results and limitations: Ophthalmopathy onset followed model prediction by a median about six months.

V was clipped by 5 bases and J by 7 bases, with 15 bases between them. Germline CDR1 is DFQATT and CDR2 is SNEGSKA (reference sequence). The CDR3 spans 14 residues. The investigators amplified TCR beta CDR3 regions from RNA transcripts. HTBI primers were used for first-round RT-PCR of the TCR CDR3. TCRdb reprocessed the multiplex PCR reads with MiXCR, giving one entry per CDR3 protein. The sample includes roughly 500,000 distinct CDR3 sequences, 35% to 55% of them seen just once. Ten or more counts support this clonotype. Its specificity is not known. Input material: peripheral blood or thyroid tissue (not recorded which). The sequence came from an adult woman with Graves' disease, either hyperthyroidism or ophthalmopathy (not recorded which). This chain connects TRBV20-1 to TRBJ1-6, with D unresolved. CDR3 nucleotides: TGCAGTGCTCATGCGGGGTTCTTCAATTCACCCCTCCACTTT. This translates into CSAHAGFFNSPLHF.